Presented here are 22 T cell receptor beta chains from one specimen sequenced in a study of T cells in narcolepsy. The repertoire was sequenced with immunoSEQ multiplex PCR; TCRdb's copy has only in-frame clones and lacks some. This repertoire shows tens of thousands of clones, around 80% found once; its top ten account for roughly 1%. Sequencing used memory (CD45RA-) CD4+ T cells from blood. These receptors were obtained from a human donor in good health.

This clone was recorded a few times. The V call is TRBV7-4, the J call TRBJ2-3; tentatively, D is TRBD1 (5 bases). This CDR3 spans 13 amino acids. Trimming pared 5 bases from V and 7 bases from J, leaving 13 bases between. The germline CDR1 and CDR2 sequences are SGHVT and SQSDAQ. As DNA, the CDR3 is TGTGCCAGCAGCCCCTCTGGGGCAAATACGCAGTATTTT. Translating gives CASSPSGANTQYF.

The rearrangement uses TRBV5-6 and TRBJ2-5, with D possibly being TRBD1 or TRBD2 (5 bases each). The germline CDR1 and CDR2 sequences are SGHDT and YYEEEE. With 3 bases removed from V and 5 bases from J, the gap between germline ends came to 11 bases. The CDR3 totals 13 residues. The CDR3 reads CASSWTGTETQYF. The CDR3 DNA follows: TGTGCCAGCAGCTGGACGGGGACGGAGACCCAGTACTTC.

The chain uses TRBV18 and TRBJ2-7; TRBD1 matches at 10 bases. This CDR3 has 14 amino acids. Germline V lookup: CDR1 KGHSH, CDR2 LQKENI. Losses at the gene ends were 3 bases for V and 3 bases for J; bases not matched to a gene: 2. The CDR3: CASSPGQGNYEQYF. The CDR3 DNA reads as TGTGCCAGCTCACCGGGACAGGGGAACTACGAGCAGTACTTC.

The genes are TRBV5-1 and TRBJ1-2; D is undetermined. Germline assignment: CDR1 SGHRS and CDR2 YFSETQ. There are 14 residues in the CDR3. Trimming pared 4 bases from V and 4 bases from J, leaving 14 bases between. The CDR3 DNA reads TGCGCCAGCAGCGTGGATCTGGGTAGCTATGGCTACACCTTC. Residues: CASSVDLGSYGYTF.

The genes are TRBV19 and TRBJ2-7; weak D call: TRBD2 (5 bases). This CDR3 spans 13 amino acids. Trimming took off 1 base at V and 6 bases at J, with 10 bases between the two ends. Germline CDR1 and CDR2: LNHDA and SQIVND (reference sequence). The CDR3, as DNA: TGTGCCAGTAGTATAGTAGAGGGAAGCGAGCAGTACTTC. Translated: CASSIVEGSEQYF.

The chain combines TRBV7-9 with TRBJ2-1; 13 nucleotides align to TRBD2. The CDR3 contains 18 residues. V lost 4 bases, J lost 6 bases, and 12 bases stayed unmatched. The germline V gene encodes CDR1 SEHNR and CDR2 FQNEAQ (reference sequence). The CDR3 loop is CASSSPGLAGFLSNEQFF. The CDR3, as DNA: TGTGCCAGCAGCTCCCCGGGACTAGCGGGATTTTTGAGCAATGAGCAGTTCTTC.

This chain uses TRBV7-7 with TRBJ2-3, with D uncertain. This CDR3 is 13 amino acids long. Looked up from germline, CDR1 is SSHAT and CDR2 is FNYEAQ (reference sequence). V lost 5 bases and J lost 6, with 12 bases in between. CDR3 amino acids: CASSPTTLDTQYF. Here the CDR3 DNA reads TGTGCCAGCAGCCCCACTACTTTGGATACGCAGTATTTT.

This chain uses TRBV7-2 with TRBJ2-4; no clear D gene. Trimming removed 5 bases from V and 0 bases from J, with 11 bases in between. CDR1 is SGHTA and CDR2 is FQGNSA in the germline V gene. This CDR3 contains 15 residues. CDR3 sequence: CASSRDPLAKNIQYF. CDR3 DNA: TGTGCCAGCAGCCGAGACCCATTAGCCAAAAACATTCAGTACTTC.

J is TRBJ2-2 and V is TRBV5-1; D is ambiguous. Between the trimmed V and J ends, which lost 2 bases and 5 bases, there was a span of 16 bases. The CDR3 extends over 16 amino acids. Germline loops: CDR1 SGHRS, CDR2 YFSETQ. CDR3 region: CASSFTLETSTGELFF. The CDR3 nucleotides are TGCGCCAGCAGCTTTACTCTGGAGACCTCGACCGGGGAGCTGTTTTTT.

V gene TRBV19 combines with J gene TRBJ1-1, with no clear D. Germline V gene data show CDR1 as LNHDA and CDR2 as SQIVND (reference sequence). The ends were cut back, 2 bases at V and 4 bases at J, with 20 bases in the middle. The CDR3 contains 17 residues. CDR3 amino acids: CASSIRGLVARVTEAFF. Written as DNA, the CDR3 is TGTGCCAGTAGTATACGCGGGTTAGTAGCCAGAGTCACTGAAGCTTTCTTT.

This chain connects TRBV4-3 to TRBJ1-1, with D possibly TRBD1 on 5 matching bases. CDR1 and CDR2 from the germline V gene are LGHNA and YSLEER. With 1 base removed from V and 6 bases from J, the gap between germline ends came to 18 bases. CDR3 length equals 16 residues. CDR3 region: CASSQGEQARGAEAFF. The CDR3 bases are TGCGCCAGCAGCCAAGGGGAGCAGGCCCGAGGGGCTGAAGCTTTCTTT.

V is TRBV4-2 and J is TRBJ1-6; weak D call: TRBD1 (5 bases). The CDR3 totals 16 residues. Looked up from germline, CDR1 is LGHNA and CDR2 is YNFKEQ. V dropped 3 bases and J dropped 8 bases, with 17 bases sitting between them. This chain's CDR3 is CASSQRGAGGHSPLHF. CDR3 sequence (DNA): TGTGCCAGCAGCCAGAGGGGCGCAGGAGGTCATTCACCCCTCCACTTT.

The rearrangement links TRBV10-3 to TRBJ1-4, with 7 bases that match TRBD1. The CDR3 is made up of 16 amino acids. Germline V gene sequence: CDR1 ENHRY, CDR2 SYGVKD. The trim removed 4 bases at V and 0 bases at J, leaving 5 bases unmatched. DNA of the CDR3: TGTGCCATCAGTGGACAGGGTTTCGCAACTAATGAAAAACTGTTTTTT. Translation gives CAISGQGFATNEKLFF.

The J gene is TRBJ2-1, the V gene TRBV4-1, with TRBD1 as a possible D gene (6 bases). This CDR3 has 16 amino acids. V lost 0 bases, J lost 6 bases, and 15 bases lay in between. Germline CDR1 MGHRA, CDR2 YSYEKL. The CDR3 nucleotides read TGCGCCAGCAGCCAAGAAACCCAGGGGTGGGTCAATGAGCAGTTCTTC. Its protein is CASSQETQGWVNEQFF.

This sequence joins TRBV7-9 and TRBJ1-2, with D tentatively TRBD1 (5 bases). CDR1 and CDR2 (germline): SEHNR, FQNEAQ (reference sequence). The CDR3 spans 12 residues. V was shortened by 8 bases and J by 4 bases, with 11 bases between the two germline ends. The CDR3 DNA reads TGTGCCAGCGTTTTAACAGGCTATGGCTACACCTTC. It codes for CASVLTGYGYTF. The full variable domain, completed using reference TRBV7-9 and TRBJ1-2, is DTGVSQNPRHKITKRGQNVTFRCDPISEHNRLYWYRQTLGQGPEFLTYFQNEAQLEKSRLLSDRFSAERPKGSFSTLEIQRTEQGDSAMYLCASVLTGYGYTFGSGTRLTVV.

This chain connects TRBV7-2 to TRBJ2-3; the D is unclear. Germline CDR1 and CDR2: SGHTA and FQGNSA. The V end lost 2 bases, the J end lost 1 base, and 7 bases lay between the germline ends. The CDR3 runs 14 residues. The DNA for the CDR3 is TGTGCCAGCAGCTTAACCCGGGGCACAGATACGCAGTATTTT. Translation gives CASSLTRGTDTQYF.

The CDR3 DNA reads TGTGCCAGTAGTATAGAAGAGGGTAGTGGCTACACCTTC. It translates to CASSIEEGSGYTF. The rearrangement links TRBV19 to TRBJ1-2, with no clear D. The CDR3 length is 13 residues. CDR1 and CDR2 from the germline V gene are LNHDA and SQIVND (reference sequence). The V end lost 0 bases, the J end lost 7 bases, and 9 bases lay between the germline ends.

The chain recombines TRBV11-2 with TRBJ2-7; TRBD2 agrees at 12 bases. V was clipped by 3 bases and J by 7 bases; unmatched bases: 7. There are 15 residues in the CDR3. Germline CDR1 SGHAT, CDR2 FQNNGV. The CDR3 here is CASSFTSGGSAEQYF. The CDR3 DNA is TGTGCCAGCAGCTTCACTAGCGGGGGGTCGGCGGAGCAGTACTTC.

The chain has TRBV6-5 and TRBJ1-2; perhaps TRBD1 as D (6 bases). The CDR3 has 12 residues. Germline V gene sequence: CDR1 MNHEY, CDR2 SVGAGI. Trimming left V 5 bases short and J 2 bases short, with 6 bases between. The CDR3 protein is CASSTGNYGYTF. CDR3 DNA sequence: TGTGCCAGCAGTACAGGGAACTATGGCTACACCTTC.

V is TRBV10-3 and J is TRBJ2-7, with D perhaps TRBD1 or TRBD2 (5 bases each). CDR3 size: 13 residues. Germline lookup yields CDR1 ENHRY and CDR2 SYGVKD. Trimming left V 10 bases short and J 3 bases short, with 16 bases between. The CDR3, as DNA: TGTGCCACCTTACCGGGACCCAACTACGAGCAGTACTTC. It specifies CATLPGPNYEQYF.

This clone was counted between two and nine times. The chain has TRBV18 and TRBJ1-5; 10 nucleotides line up with TRBD1. The CDR3 has 14 amino acids. Germline V CDR1 and CDR2: KGHSH, LQKENI. Losses at the gene ends were 3 bases for V and 6 bases for J; bases not matched to a gene: 2. This chain's CDR3 is CASSPTGGSQPQHF. CDR3 coding DNA: TGTGCCAGCTCACCGACAGGGGGCTCTCAGCCCCAGCATTTT.

The chain links TRBV6-5 to TRBJ1-1; unclear D gene. From germline, CDR1 is MNHEY and CDR2 SVGAGI. The CDR3 runs to 13 residues. The ends were cut back, 8 bases at V and 4 bases at J, with 14 bases in the middle. The CDR3 nucleotides read TGTGCCAGCCGGACGTCGGGGATCACTGAAGCTTTCTTT. Amino acid sequence: CASRTSGITEAFF.